The 13 T cell receptor beta chains presented below share a single source sample, sequenced in a study of T cell repertoires in cytomegalovirus infection. TCRdb re-derived calls from the reads in MiXCR, one entry per CDR3 protein. The table shows 150,000 or so distinct CDR3 sequences, with 30% to 40% occurring only once. Their recognized antigens are unknown. Here the sequenced sample was CD8+ T cells from cultured PBMCs, taken from culture after CMV antigen stimulation. The receptor source for this set is a human donor in good health (CMV status not recorded). Some clones in this sample may be carry-over from other donors' samples.

The chain employs TRBV20-1 and TRBJ1-5; 11 positions agree with TRBD1. Losses at the gene ends were 6 bases for V and 0 bases for J; bases not matched to a gene: 7. Germline V CDR1 and CDR2: DFQATT, SNEGSKA (reference sequence). CDR3 size: 16 residues. DNA for the CDR3: TGCAGTGCCCCCGGGACAGGGGGGGATAGCAATCAGCCCCAGCATTTT. Translation gives CSAPGTGGDSNQPQHF.

The chain is built from TRBV27 and TRBJ1-3; weak D call: TRBD1 (5 bases). This CDR3 is 16 amino acids long. Germline CDR1 MNHEY, CDR2 SMNVEV (reference sequence). V lost 5 bases and J 0 bases, leaving 14 bases between the germline ends. CDR3 sequence reads: CASSPTGLSSGNTIYF. The CDR3 DNA reads TGTGCCAGCAGTCCTACGGGACTGAGCTCTGGAAACACCATATATTTT.

This clonotype was found many times. J is TRBJ2-5 and V is TRBV9, with D perhaps matching TRBD1 or TRBD2 (5 bases each). The V and J ends lost 3 bases and 0 bases respectively, with 15 bases between them. The CDR3 consists of 16 residues. The germline V gene encodes CDR1 SGDLS and CDR2 YYNGEE. This chain's CDR3 is CASSATALGDQETQYF. CDR3 bases: TGTGCCAGCAGCGCTACTGCCTTGGGGGACCAAGAGACCCAGTACTTC.

This chain joins TRBV6-5 and TRBJ2-7; the D gene is possibly TRBD1 (5 bases). The ends were cut back, 7 bases at V and 4 bases at J, with 11 bases in the middle. This CDR3 is built from 12 residues. In germline, CDR1 is MNHEY, CDR2 SVGAGI. The CDR3 region has the DNA TGTGCCAGCACTGGGCCAGGGTACGAGCAGTACTTC. Its protein is CASTGPGYEQYF.

Only a few counts were recorded for this clonotype. The J gene is TRBJ2-1, the V gene TRBV7-8; the match to TRBD1 covers 9 bases. The CDR3 is 18 amino acids. The V segment lost 5 bases and the J segment 4 bases; nucleotides outside the gene matches: 15. In germline, CDR1 is SGHVS, CDR2 FQNEAQ. CDR3 sequence reads: CASSPRGVGTGLYNEQFF. CDR3 bases: TGTGCCAGCAGCCCTAGGGGAGTTGGGACAGGGTTATACAATGAGCAGTTCTTC.

This clonotype has at least ten counts. The rearrangement links TRBV7-8 to TRBJ1-1; D perhaps matches TRBD1 (5 bases). Germline V gene lookup returns CDR1 SGHVS and CDR2 FQNEAQ. This CDR3 has 14 amino acids. V lost 7 bases, J lost 2 bases, and 14 bases lay in between. CDR3 residues: CASTFYGGNTEAFF. CDR3 nucleotide sequence: TGTGCCAGCACCTTTTACGGGGGAAACACTGAAGCTTTCTTT.

The chain employs TRBV29-1 and TRBJ2-7, with D unresolved. Trimming stripped 1 base from V and 5 bases from J, with 6 bases between. The V gene's germline CDR1 is SQVTM and CDR2 ANQGSEA. The CDR3 contains 11 residues. For the CDR3, the DNA is TGCAGCGTTGAAGGTCCGGACGAGCAGTACTTC. Its protein is CSVEGPDEQYF.

This clonotype was seen a handful of times. V is TRBV7-6 and J is TRBJ1-5, with D possibly being TRBD1 (5 bases). Germline loops: CDR1 SGHVS, CDR2 FNYEAQ. The V gene lost 0 bases and the J gene lost 0 bases, with 18 bases spanning the gap. The CDR3 extends over 19 amino acids. CDR3 amino acids: CASSLALGDLDSSNQPQHF. The DNA of the CDR3 is TGTGCCAGCAGCTTAGCGCTGGGGGACTTAGATAGTAGCAATCAGCCCCAGCATTTT.

This clonotype has just a few counts. The chain uses TRBV7-3 and TRBJ2-1; 9 bases align to TRBD2. The CDR3 sequence is 14 residues long. Germline V gene data show CDR1 as SGHTA and CDR2 as FQGTGA. V gave up 3 bases and J gave up 7 bases; unmatched junction bases: 4. The CDR3 spells CASSLGLAGNEQFF. CDR3 in DNA: TGTGCCAGCAGCTTGGGGCTAGCGGGGAATGAGCAGTTCTTC.

The V gene is TRBV29-1, the J gene TRBJ2-3; 8 bases align to TRBD2. Losses at the gene ends were 3 bases for V and 5 bases for J; bases not matched to a gene: 4. The CDR3 is made up of 13 amino acids. Looked up from germline, CDR1 is SQVTM and CDR2 is ANQGSEA. DNA of the CDR3: TGCAGCGTTGACGGGGGGGGGTTAGATACGCAGTATTTT. It is translated as CSVDGGGLDTQYF.

This clonotype was found a few times. The chain carries TRBV7-8 and TRBJ1-2; D might be TRBD1 (5 bases). Per germline, CDR1 SGHVS and CDR2 FQNEAQ. The CDR3 is 18 residues long. Trimming took off 4 bases at V and 6 bases at J, with 27 bases between the two ends. The CDR3: CASSYQPGTGGTMDGYTF. The CDR3 DNA follows: TGTGCCAGCAGCTACCAGCCTGGGACCGGGGGTACGATGGATGGCTACACCTTC. The full variable domain, completed using reference TRBV7-8 and TRBJ1-2, is GAGVSQSPRYKVAKRGQDVALRCDPISGHVSLFWYQQALGQGPEFLTYFQNEAQLDKSGLPSDRFFAERPEGSVSTLKIQRTQQEDSAVYLCASSYQPGTGGTMDGYTFGSGTRLTVV.

The chain employs TRBV12-3 or TRBV12-4 and TRBJ2-5, with 9 bases that match TRBD2. V gave up 0 bases and J gave up 6 bases; unmatched junction bases: 5. The CDR3 totals 15 residues. CDR3 protein: CASSLASGGVKTQYF. CDR3 DNA sequence: TGTGCCAGCAGTTTAGCTAGCGGGGGAGTGAAGACCCAGTACTTC.

This chain connects TRBV4-1 to TRBJ1-5, with unresolved D. Germline V gene data show CDR1 as MGHRA and CDR2 as YSYEKL. The CDR3 loop spans 13 amino acids. Trimming shortened V by 0 bases and J by 4 bases, and 4 bases separated the two germline ends. CDR3 in DNA: TGCGCCAGCAGCCAAGATTGGAATCAGCCCCAGCATTTT. Translated, it gives CASSQDWNQPQHF.